The sequence of this TCR beta chain was determined in a study of T cells in localized non-small cell lung cancer. Germline loops: CDR1 SGHNT, CDR2 YENEEA. V was pared by 4 bases and J by 6 bases, with 2 bases of the junction left unmatched. The CDR3 totals 15 residues. Notes on the study in general: The greatest T cell clonality was found in uninvolved adjacent lung (higher than in tumor). A denser population of T cells in blood accompanied longer overall survival.

By sample fraction, this clone is medium-sized. Antigen specificity is unknown. This sample includes further DNA sequences coding for the same CDR3. The table came from immunoSEQ multiplex PCR; TCRdb's copy has only in-frame clones and leaves some out. The table shows about 1,800 clones, with 27% occurring only once. Source: lung tumor tissue, taken before any cancer treatment. The rearrangement links TRBV11-3 to TRBJ2-1; 14 bases map to TRBD2. This clonotype originated in a woman aged 35 to 75 with stage I lung adenocarcinoma. The CDR3 spells CASSSGLAGVNEQFF. The CDR3 coding sequence is TGTGCCAGCAGCTCGGGACTAGCGGGAGTCAATGAGCAGTTCTTC. Combining the CDR3 with reference TRBV11-3 and TRBJ2-1 gives the whole variable domain EAGVVQSPRYKIIEKKQPVAFWCNPISGHNTLYWYLQNLGQGPELLIRYENEEAVDDSQLPKDRFSAERLKGVDSTLKIQPAELGDSAVYLCASSSGLAGVNEQFFGPGTRLTVL.